This TCR beta chain was sequenced for a study of CD8 T cells in ankylosing spondylitis. V lost 5 bases, J lost 7 bases, and 9 bases lay in between. The CDR3 contains 11 residues. Germline V lookup: CDR1 SQVTM, CDR2 ANQGSEA. This clonotype was seen at least ten times. The antigen remains unidentified. Findings and limits, study-wide: Characteristic of ankylosing spondylitis blood, it appeared, was a TCR beta motif comprising roughly 8 highly homologous variants. Significant enrichment of disease-linked clones was reportedly seen in matched ankylosing spondylitis synovial fluid.

TCRdb re-called the 5' RACE reads with MiXCR, one entry per CDR3 protein. The table shows tens of thousands of distinct CDR3 sequences, with roughly 11% occurring only once. The J gene is TRBJ2-4, the V gene TRBV29-1; D unclear. This sequence was found in a male donor with ankylosing spondylitis or in good health (not recorded which). The sample comprised blood, either unsorted or a sorted T cell fraction (not recorded which). The CDR3 nucleotides read TGCAGCGTTTGGGGTAACAACATTCAGTACTTC. Translated: CSVWGNNIQYF. The complete variable domain, with remaining parts taken from reference TRBV29-1 and TRBJ2-4, reads SAVISQKPSRDICQRGTSLTIQCQVDSQVTMMFWYRQQPGQSLTLIATANQGSEATYESGFVIDKFPISRPNLTFSTLTVSNMSPEDSSIYLCSVWGNNIQYFGAGTRLSVL.